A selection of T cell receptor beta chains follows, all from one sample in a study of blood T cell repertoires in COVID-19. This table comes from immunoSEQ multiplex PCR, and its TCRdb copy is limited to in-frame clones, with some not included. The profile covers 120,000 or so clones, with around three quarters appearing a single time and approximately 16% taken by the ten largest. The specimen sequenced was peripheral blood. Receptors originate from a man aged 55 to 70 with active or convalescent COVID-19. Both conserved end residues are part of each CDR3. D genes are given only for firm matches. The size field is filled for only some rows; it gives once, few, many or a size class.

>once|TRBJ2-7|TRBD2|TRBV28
TGTGCCAGCATCTTGACTAGCGGGAGGTACGAGCAGTACTTC
CASILTSGRYEQYF
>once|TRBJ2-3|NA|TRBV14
TGTGCCAGCAGCCCCCGGTACAGCACAGATACGCAGTATTTT
CASSPRYSTDTQYF
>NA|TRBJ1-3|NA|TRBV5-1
TGCGCCAGCAGCTTGGACGGTCGAAACACCATATATTTT
CASSLDGRNTIYF
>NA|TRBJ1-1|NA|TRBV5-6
TGTGCCAGCCTAAATAGGGCGGGGAGGGCTTTCTTT
CASLNRAGRAFF
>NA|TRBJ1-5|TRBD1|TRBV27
TGTGCCAGCAGTTTATCCGGACAGGGCAATCAGCCCCAGCATTTT
CASSLSGQGNQPQHF
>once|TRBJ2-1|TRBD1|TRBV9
TGTGCCAGCAGCGTCCGGGACAGGGGGCCGGTTGAGCAGTTCTTC
CASSVRDRGPVEQFF
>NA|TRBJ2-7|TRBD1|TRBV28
TGTGCCAGCAGTTCCCCCGGGACAGGGACGGGGGAGCAGTACTTC
CASSSPGTGTGEQYF
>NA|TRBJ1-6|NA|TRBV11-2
TGTGCCAGCAGCTTATACGAGGCGACTCTTGACTCCTATAATTCACCCCTCCACTTT
CASSLYEATLDSYNSPLHF
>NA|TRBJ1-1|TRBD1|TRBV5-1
TGCGCCAGCAGTTCCGGGACAGGGGGCACTGAAGCTTTCTTT
CASSSGTGGTEAFF
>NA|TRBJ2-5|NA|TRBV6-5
TGTGCCAGCACCCAGACTAGGCGGGTGCAAGAGACCCAGTACTTC
CASTQTRRVQETQYF
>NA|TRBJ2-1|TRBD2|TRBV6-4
TGTGCCAGCGGGAGCGGGAGCTACAATGAGCAGTTCTTC
CASGSGSYNEQFF
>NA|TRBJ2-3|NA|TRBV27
TGTGCCAGCAGTTTTGGGCAGGGCTACACTTATACGCAGTATTTT
CASSFGQGYTYTQYF
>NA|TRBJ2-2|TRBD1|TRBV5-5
TGTGCCAGCAGCTTGGCCGGCGGGACAGGGGGTGCCGGGGAGCTGTTTTTT
CASSLAGGTGGAGELFF
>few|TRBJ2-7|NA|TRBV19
TGTGCCAGCCAGGGAGGTGCTGCCTACGAGCAGTACTTC
CASQGGAAYEQYF
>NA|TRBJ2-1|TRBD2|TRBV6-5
TGTGCGGGGGGAGGGCCGGGGAATGAGCAGTTCTTC
CAGGGPGNEQFF
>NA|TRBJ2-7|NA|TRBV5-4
TGTGCCAGCAGCTTACTGAGCTCCTACGAGCAGTACTTC
CASSLLSSYEQYF
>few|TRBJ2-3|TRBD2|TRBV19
TGTGCCAGTAGCAACGGACTAGAAGGAAGCACAGATACGCAGTATTTT
CASSNGLEGSTDTQYF
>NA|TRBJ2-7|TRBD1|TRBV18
TGTGCCAGCTCACCTAGTGGACAGGGGGCCTACGAGCAGTACTTC
CASSPSGQGAYEQYF
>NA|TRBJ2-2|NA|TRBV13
TGTGCCAGCAGCTTAGGTCGGGTTTATGGCGGGGAGCTGTTTTTT
CASSLGRVYGGELFF
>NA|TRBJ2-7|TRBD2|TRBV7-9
TGTGCCAGCAGCTCGCTTAGCGGGAGGGCCAGGGATGAGCAGTACTTC
CASSSLSGRARDEQYF
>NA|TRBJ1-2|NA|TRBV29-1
TGCAGCGTGAGGGGGGGAAACTATGGCTACACCTTC
CSVRGGNYGYTF
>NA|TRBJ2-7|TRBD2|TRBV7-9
TGTGCCAGCAGCACGGGAGGTGAATACGAGCAGTACTTC
CASSTGGEYEQYF
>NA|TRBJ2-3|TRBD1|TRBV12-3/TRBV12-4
TGTGCCAGCAGTGACCAGGGGGCAGATACGCAGTATTTT
CASSDQGADTQYF
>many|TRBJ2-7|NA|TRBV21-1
TGTGCCAGCAGCAAAATTCCCAGGCCGCCCTACGAGCAGTACTTC
CASSKIPRPPYEQYF
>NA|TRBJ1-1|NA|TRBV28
TGTGCCAGCAGGGGGGGGGAATGGACTGAAGCTTTCTTT
CASRGGEWTEAFF
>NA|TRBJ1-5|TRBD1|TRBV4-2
TGTGCCAGCAGCCAAAGACAGGGGGCAGGGCAGCCCCAGCATTTT
CASSQRQGAGQPQHF
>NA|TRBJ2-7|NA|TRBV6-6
TGTGCCAGCAGGAACGGAGCATCCTCCTACGAGCAGTACTTC
CASRNGASSYEQYF
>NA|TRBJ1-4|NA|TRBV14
TGTGCCAGCAGCCGGGTTTCAGGGGCCACAACTAATGAAAAACTGTTTTTT
CASSRVSGATTNEKLFF
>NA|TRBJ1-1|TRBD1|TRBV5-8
TGTGCCAGCAGCTTGGGGACCATCGACAGGGGCACTGAAGCTTTCTTT
CASSLGTIDRGTEAFF
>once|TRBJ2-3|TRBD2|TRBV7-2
TGTGCCAGCAGCTTAACCCCCTGGACTAGCGCCAACACAGATACGCAGTATTTT
CASSLTPWTSANTDTQYF
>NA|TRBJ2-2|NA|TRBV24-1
TGTGCCTCGGCCCCGGGGAGCGGGGAGCTGTTTTTT
CASAPGSGELFF
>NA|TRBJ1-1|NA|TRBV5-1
TGCGCCAGCAGCTTGGACGGTGTCGGGAGCACTGAAGCTTTCTTT
CASSLDGVGSTEAFF
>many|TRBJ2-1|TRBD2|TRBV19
TGTGCCAGTAGTATAGATAAGCGGGAGGGCAGTGAGCAGTTCTTC
CASSIDKREGSEQFF
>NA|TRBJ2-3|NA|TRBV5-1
TGCGCCAGCAGCGCGGACTACACAGATACGCAGTATTTT
CASSADYTDTQYF
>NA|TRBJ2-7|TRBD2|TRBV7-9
TGTGCCAGCAGCGTTAGCGGGAGGGACTACGAGCAGTACTTC
CASSVSGRDYEQYF
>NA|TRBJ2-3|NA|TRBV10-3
TGTGCCATCAGTGGCGGGGTGACTACGCAGTATTTT
CAISGGVTTQYF
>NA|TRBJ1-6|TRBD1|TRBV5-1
TGCGCCAGCAGCCCTCAGGGGGACGGTTCACCCCTCCACTTT
CASSPQGDGSPLHF
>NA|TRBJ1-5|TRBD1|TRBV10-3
TGTGCCATCAGTGAGCCAAAAGGGACAGGGAGCAATCAGCCCCAGCATTTT
CAISEPKGTGSNQPQHF
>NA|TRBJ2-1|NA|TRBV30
TGTGCCTGGGAACTAGCAGGTGAGCAGTTCTTC
CAWELAGEQFF
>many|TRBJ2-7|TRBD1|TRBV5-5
TGTGCCAGCAGCTCCCGGACAGGGGGTCCTACGGGCGAGCAGTACTTC
CASSSRTGGPTGEQYF
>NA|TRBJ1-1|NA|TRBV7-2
TGTGCCAGCAGCTTAAGTAGGGGTACGAACACTGAAGCTTTCTTT
CASSLSRGTNTEAFF
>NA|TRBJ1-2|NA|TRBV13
TGTGCCAGCAGCTTAGTGTTGCAACAGGCCTATGGCTACACCTTC
CASSLVLQQAYGYTF
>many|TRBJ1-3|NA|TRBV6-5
TGTGCCAGCCGGCGTGGACTCATCTCTGGAAACACCATATATTTT
CASRRGLISGNTIYF
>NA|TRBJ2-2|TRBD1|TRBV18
TGTGCCAGCTCATCGACGATGGGACAGGGTAACACCGGGGAGCTGTTTTTT
CASSSTMGQGNTGELFF
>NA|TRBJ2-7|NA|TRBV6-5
TGTGCCAGCAGTTACTCGAGGGGGGGTGGACACGAGCAGTACTTC
CASSYSRGGGHEQYF
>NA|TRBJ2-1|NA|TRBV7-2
TGTGCCAGCAGCCCGCCCCCGCAGGGGCTTGGGGAGCAGTTCTTC
CASSPPPQGLGEQFF
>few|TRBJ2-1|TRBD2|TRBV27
TGTGCCAGCAACTCCGGGACTAGCGGTTACAATGAGCAGTTCTTC
CASNSGTSGYNEQFF
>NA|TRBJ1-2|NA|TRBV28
TGTGCCAGCAGTTTAGGGAGAGATTACTATGGCTACACCTTC
CASSLGRDYYGYTF
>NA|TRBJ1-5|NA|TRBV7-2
TGTGCCAGCAGCTTAGTCGTCGGGGATCAGCCCCAGCATTTT
CASSLVVGDQPQHF
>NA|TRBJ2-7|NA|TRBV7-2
TGTGCCAGCAGCCTTCGGGGGATACGCGAGCAGTACTTC
CASSLRGIREQYF